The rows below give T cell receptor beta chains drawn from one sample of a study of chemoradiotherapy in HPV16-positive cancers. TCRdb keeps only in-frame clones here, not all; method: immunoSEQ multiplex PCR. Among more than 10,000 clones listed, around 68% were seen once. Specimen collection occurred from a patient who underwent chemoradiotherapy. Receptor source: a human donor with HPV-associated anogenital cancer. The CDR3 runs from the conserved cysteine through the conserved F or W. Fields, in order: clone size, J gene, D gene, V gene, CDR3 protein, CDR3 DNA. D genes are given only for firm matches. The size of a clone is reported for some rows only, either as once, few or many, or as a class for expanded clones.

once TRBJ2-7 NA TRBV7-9 CASSPGRTEYYEQYF TGTGCCAGCAGCCCCGGCCGGACAGAATACTACGAGCAGTACTTC
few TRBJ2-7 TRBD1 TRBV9 CASSKGRGRYEQYF TGTGCCAGCAGCAAAGGCAGGGGGCGGTACGAGCAGTACTTC
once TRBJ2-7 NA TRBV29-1 CSVEENFRTGQKLF TGCAGCGTTGAAGAGAACTTTAGGACGGGTCAAAAACTCTTC
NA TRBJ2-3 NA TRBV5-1 CASSQDGRTDTQYF TGCGCCAGCAGCCAGGACGGACGCACAGATACGCAGTATTTT
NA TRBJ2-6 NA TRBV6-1 CASCWGSGANVLTF TGTGCCAGCTGCTGGGGCTCTGGGGCCAACGTCCTGACTTTC
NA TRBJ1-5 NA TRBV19 CASSTRDQISNQPQHF TGTGCCAGTAGTACCCGAGACCAAATAAGCAATCAGCCCCAGCATTTT
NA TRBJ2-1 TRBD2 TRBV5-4 CASESGSEGDEQFF TGTGCCAGCGAGAGCGGGAGTGAAGGGGATGAGCAGTTCTTC
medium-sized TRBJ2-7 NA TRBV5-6 CASSSSYEQYF TGTGCCAGCAGCTCCTCCTACGAGCAGTACTTC
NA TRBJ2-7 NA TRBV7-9 CASSLGGVTYEQYF TGTGCCAGCAGCTTAGGGGGGGTAACCTACGAGCAGTACTTC
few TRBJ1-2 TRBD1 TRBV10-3 CAISQGQGEGYTF TGTGCCATCAGTCAGGGACAGGGGGAAGGCTACACCTTC
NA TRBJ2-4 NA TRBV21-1 CASSNRDLAKNIQYF TGTGCCAGCAGCAACAGAGATTTAGCCAAAAACATTCAGTACTTC
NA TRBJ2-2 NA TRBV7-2 CASSRDTAGELFF TGTGCCAGCAGCCGGGACACGGCCGGGGAGCTGTTTTTT
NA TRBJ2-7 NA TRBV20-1 CSASDHEQYF TGCAGTGCTAGTGACCACGAGCAGTACTTC
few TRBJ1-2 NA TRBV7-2 CASSLHRANYGYTF TGTGCCAGCAGCTTACACAGAGCTAACTATGGCTACACCTTC
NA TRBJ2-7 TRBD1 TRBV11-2 CASIKDRGYTYEQYF TGTGCCAGCATCAAAGACAGGGGGTACACCTACGAGCAGTACTTC
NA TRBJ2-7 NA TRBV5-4 CASKKDYAGDEQYF TGTGCGTCCAAAAAGGACTACGCGGGTGACGAGCAGTACTTC
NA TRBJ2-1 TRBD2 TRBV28 CASSRGGLAGSYNEQFF TGTGCCAGCAGCAGGGGGGGGCTAGCGGGATCTTACAATGAGCAGTTCTTC
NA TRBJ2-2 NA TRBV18 CASSPPNTGELFF TGTGCCAGCTCACCACCCAACACCGGGGAGCTGTTTTTT
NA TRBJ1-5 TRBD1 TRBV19 CASSIGQGAAQHF TGTGCCAGTAGTATAGGACAGGGGGCGGCCCAGCATTTT
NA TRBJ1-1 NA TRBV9 CASSAQYNSEAFF TGTGCCAGCAGCGCGCAATACAATTCTGAAGCTTTCTTT
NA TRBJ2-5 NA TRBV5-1 CASSPNFQETQYF TGCGCCAGCAGTCCTAACTTTCAAGAGACCCAGTACTTC
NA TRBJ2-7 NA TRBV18 CASSPQGTYEQYF TGTGCCAGCTCACCACAGGGGACCTACGAGCAGTACTTC
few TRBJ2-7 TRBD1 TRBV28 CASSLFQGAGEQYF TGTGCCAGCAGTTTATTTCAGGGGGCCGGCGAGCAGTACTTC
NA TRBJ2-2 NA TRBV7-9 CASSLTGANTGELFF TGTGCCAGCAGCTTGACAGGCGCTAACACCGGGGAGCTGTTTTTT
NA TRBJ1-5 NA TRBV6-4 CASIDLIGIEGQPQHF TGTGCCAGCATCGATCTAATCGGGATTGAGGGGCAGCCCCAGCATTTT
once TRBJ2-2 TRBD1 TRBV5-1 CASSLGAGGTGELFF TGCGCCAGCAGCTTGGGGGCAGGGGGCACCGGGGAGCTGTTTTTT
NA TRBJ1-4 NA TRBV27 CASGSPSTNNEKLFF TGTGCCAGCGGATCCCCATCGACCAACAATGAAAAACTGTTTTTT
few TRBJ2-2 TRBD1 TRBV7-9 CASSSGWTGEHRELFF TGTGCCAGCAGCTCAGGATGGACAGGGGAACACCGGGAGCTGTTTTTT
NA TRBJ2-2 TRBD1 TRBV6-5 CASRTGSAGELFF TGTGCCAGCAGGACAGGGTCGGCCGGGGAGCTGTTTTTT
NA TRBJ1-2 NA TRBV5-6 CASSSPGTFNYGYTF TGTGCCAGCAGCTCCCCCGGGACCTTTAACTATGGCTACACCTTC
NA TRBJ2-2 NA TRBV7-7 CASSPGRSGELFF TGTGCTAGCAGCCCGGGGCGGAGCGGGGAGCTGTTTTTT
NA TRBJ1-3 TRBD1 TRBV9 CASSVAGTGGFSGNTIYF TGTGCCAGCAGCGTAGCTGGGACAGGGGGTTTCTCTGGAAACACCATATATTTT
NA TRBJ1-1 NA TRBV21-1 CASSRRTGNTEAFF TGTGCCAGCAGCAGACGGACGGGGAACACTGAAGCTTTCTTT
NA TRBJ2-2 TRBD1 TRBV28 CASSSYRGTGELFF TGTGCCAGCAGTTCTTACAGGGGTACCGGGGAGCTGTTTTTT
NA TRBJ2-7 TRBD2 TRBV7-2 CASSLASSREGRYEQYF TGTGCCAGCAGCTTAGCATCGTCGCGGGAGGGCCGATACGAGCAGTACTTC
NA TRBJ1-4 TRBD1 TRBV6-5 CASSYRQTGGGEKLFF TGTGCCAGCAGTTACCGCCAGACAGGGGGAGGTGAAAAACTGTTTTTT
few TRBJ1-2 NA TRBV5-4 CASSLVSRGYTF TGTGCCAGCAGCTTGGTATCGAGAGGCTACACCTTC
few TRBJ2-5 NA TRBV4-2 CASSRAGGPEETQYF TGTGCCAGCAGCCGCGCCGGGGGGCCGGAAGAGACCCAGTACTTC
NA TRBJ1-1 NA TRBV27 CASSLIPGGTEAFF TGTGCCAGCAGTTTAATCCCGGGAGGCACTGAAGCTTTCTTT
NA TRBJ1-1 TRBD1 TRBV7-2 CASSSRQGKTEAFF TGTGCCAGCAGCTCCCGACAGGGCAAGACTGAAGCTTTCTTT